This entry describes one TCR beta chain. There is no known antigen for this receptor. No base quality information exists; no much larger clone differs at one position. This sample was included in a study of OX40 agonist ivuxolimab in advanced cancers. Background for the entire study: Ivuxolimab, which targeted the costimulatory receptor OX40 (CD134), was an agonistic, fully human IgG2 monoclonal antibody. Intravenous ivuxolimab was administered to patients every 2 weeks at six dose levels: 0.01, 0.1, 0.3, 1.5, 3 and 10 mg/kg. Patients were allowed to have had prior anti-PD-1, anti-PD-L1 or anti-CTLA-4 therapy, and approximately 43% of the dose-escalation patients had previously received checkpoint inhibitors. Of the roughly 51 patients in dose escalation, 19 had hepatocellular carcinoma, some 15 had melanoma, 9 had renal cell carcinoma and 9 had head and neck cancer. The paper reports the monotherapy dose-escalation portion (N of about 50 patients) of the phase I ivuxolimab trial. The point of sequencing TCRbeta in the periphery was to test whether ivuxolimab changed TCR sequence diversity and drove clonal T-cell expansion. Three dose-escalation patients achieved partial responses, one with hepatocellular carcinoma and two with cutaneous melanoma. The dose-escalation cohort was 82.7% male with a mean age of roughly 60 years, ranging from roughly 20 to 85. Overall study results and their limits: At doses of 0.1 to 3.0 mg/kg, clonal expansion of both CD4+ and CD8+ T cells in blood was seen between baseline and week 6. Antigen specificity was not determined for the clonally expanded peripheral T cells. After ivuxolimab, more expanded clones were found on average in CD8+ T cells than in CD4+ T cells. Low levels of normalized T-cell clonal expansion were also seen in some patients who did not respond. In the 0.1-3.0 mg/kg groups, partial responders were among the patients with the lowest normalized peripheral clonal expansion, particularly in CD8+ T cells.

The trim is 2 bases for V and 4 bases for J, with a gap of 12 bases between the germline ends. The CDR3 contains 14 residues, cysteine and phenylalanine counted. Here the CDR3 DNA is all that survives: 42 bases in frame from base 1. Taken from the germline V gene, the CDR1 and CDR2 loops are MNHEY and SVGAGI. The trial excluded patients who had a history of autoimmune disease or were on systemic immunosuppression. Peripheral blood for TCR sequencing was collected from all dose cohorts at baseline, on cycle 4 day 1, and on cycle 7 day 1. The samples were drawn from a first-in-human, open-label, multicenter phase I dose-escalation trial of ivuxolimab. The trial enrolled adults with locally advanced or metastatic head and neck squamous cell, hepatocellular, melanoma or renal cell carcinoma. Before TCR sequencing, CD4+ T cells and CD8+ T cells from peripheral blood were sorted into separate populations.

To sequence the TCRbeta CDR3 region, genomic DNA was isolated from the sorted cells. TCRbeta CDR3 regions were sequenced using the immunoSEQ Assay. Here the immuneACCESS table is served through TCRdb, limited to in-frame sequences with V and J called. Missing clones are a known gap in these copies; in checked studies unresolved V genes cover under half, and the rest lacks a known reason. The sample table shows about 100,000 clones, and around 93% are seen once. The ten most abundant clones make up roughly 0.66% of the sample. The V gene is TRBV6-5 and the J gene is TRBJ2-7; the D region possibly corresponds to TRBD1 (6 bases align). The source is an adult with an advanced solid tumor such as melanoma, head and neck, liver or kidney cancer. The sequencing here drew on CD4+ or CD8+ T cells sorted from blood, taken in a trial of the OX40 agonist ivuxolimab. The nucleotide sequence reads TGTGCCAGCAGTTACCGTCACAGGGATTACGAGCAGTACTTC. It encodes CASSYRHRDYEQYF.